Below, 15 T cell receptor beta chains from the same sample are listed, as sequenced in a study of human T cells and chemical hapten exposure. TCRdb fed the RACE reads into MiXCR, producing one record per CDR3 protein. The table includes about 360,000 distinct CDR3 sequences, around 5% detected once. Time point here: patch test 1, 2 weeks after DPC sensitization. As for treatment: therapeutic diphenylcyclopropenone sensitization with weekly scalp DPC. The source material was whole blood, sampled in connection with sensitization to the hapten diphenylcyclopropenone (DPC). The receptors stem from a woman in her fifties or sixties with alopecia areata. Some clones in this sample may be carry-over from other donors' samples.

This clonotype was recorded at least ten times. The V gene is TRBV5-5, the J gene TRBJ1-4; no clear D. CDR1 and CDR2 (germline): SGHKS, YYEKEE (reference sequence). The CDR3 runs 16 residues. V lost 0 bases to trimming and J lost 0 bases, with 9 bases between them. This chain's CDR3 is CASSLVRTTTNEKLFF. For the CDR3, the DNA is TGTGCCAGCAGCTTGGTACGGACCACAACTAATGAAAAACTGTTTTTT.

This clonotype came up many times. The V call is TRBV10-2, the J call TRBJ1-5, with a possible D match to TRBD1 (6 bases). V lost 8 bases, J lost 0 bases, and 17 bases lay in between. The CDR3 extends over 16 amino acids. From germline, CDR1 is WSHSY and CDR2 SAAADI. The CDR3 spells CASAFSGAGSNQPQHF. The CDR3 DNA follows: TGCGCCAGCGCTTTTTCGGGGGCGGGTAGCAATCAGCCCCAGCATTTT.

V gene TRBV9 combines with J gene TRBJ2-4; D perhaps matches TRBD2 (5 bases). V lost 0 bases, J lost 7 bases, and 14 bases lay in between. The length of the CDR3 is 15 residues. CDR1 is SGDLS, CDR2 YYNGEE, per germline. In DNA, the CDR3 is TGTGCCAGCAGCGTAGATCATGGATCGGGGAACATTCAGTACTTC. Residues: CASSVDHGSGNIQYF.

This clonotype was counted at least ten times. DNA for the CDR3: TGTGCCAGCAGTGCGGACAGGAGCACAGATACGCAGTATTTT. Encoded protein: CASSADRSTDTQYF. The rearrangement joins TRBV6-1 to TRBJ2-3; 7 nucleotides line up with TRBD1. The CDR3 loop spans 14 amino acids. The germline V gene encodes CDR1 MNHNS and CDR2 SASEGT. J lost 0 bases, V lost 4 bases, and 1 base had no gene match.

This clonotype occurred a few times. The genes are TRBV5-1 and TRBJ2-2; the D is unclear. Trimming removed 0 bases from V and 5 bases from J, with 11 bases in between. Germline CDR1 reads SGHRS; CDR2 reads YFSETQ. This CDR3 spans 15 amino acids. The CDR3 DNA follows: TGCGCCAGCAGCTTGGGGTCAGGCGAGACCGGGGAGCTGTTTTTT. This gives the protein CASSLGSGETGELFF.

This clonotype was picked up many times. CDR3 bases: TGTGCCAGCAGTCTCCGCTCGACAGGGATAGACGAGCAGTACTTC. Amino acid sequence: CASSLRSTGIDEQYF. This sequence joins TRBV27 and TRBJ2-7, with 7 bases matching TRBD1. After removal of 5 bases from V and 5 bases from J, the junction contained 12 bases not matched to a gene. CDR3 length: 15 amino acids. Germline-derived CDR1 and CDR2 are MNHEY and SMNVEV (reference sequence).

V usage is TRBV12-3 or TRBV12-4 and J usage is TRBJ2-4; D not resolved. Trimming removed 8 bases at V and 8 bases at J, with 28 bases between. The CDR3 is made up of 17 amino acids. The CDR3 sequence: CASAPSMTFGPRDIQYF. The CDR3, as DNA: TGTGCCAGCGCCCCCTCAATGACTTTCGGCCCTAGGGACATTCAGTACTTC.

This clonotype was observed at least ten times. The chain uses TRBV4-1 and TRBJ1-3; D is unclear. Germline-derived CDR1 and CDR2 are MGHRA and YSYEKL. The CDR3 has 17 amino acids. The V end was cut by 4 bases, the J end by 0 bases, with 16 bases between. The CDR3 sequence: CASSLQDRVISGNTIYF. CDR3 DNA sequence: TGCGCCAGCAGCCTCCAAGATAGAGTTATCTCTGGAAACACCATATATTTT.

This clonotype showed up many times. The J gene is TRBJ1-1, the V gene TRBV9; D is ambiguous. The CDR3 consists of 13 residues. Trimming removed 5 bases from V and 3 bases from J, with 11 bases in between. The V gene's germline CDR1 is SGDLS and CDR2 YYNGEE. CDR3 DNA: TGTGCCAGCAGTTCTAACCGGGACACTGAAGCTTTCTTT. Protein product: CASSSNRDTEAFF.

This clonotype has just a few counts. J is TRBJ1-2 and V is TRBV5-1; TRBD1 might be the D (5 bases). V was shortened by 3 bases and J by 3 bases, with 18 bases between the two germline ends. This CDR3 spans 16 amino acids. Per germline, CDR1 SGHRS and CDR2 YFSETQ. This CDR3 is CASSSLGTIGDYGYTF. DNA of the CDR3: TGCGCCAGCAGCTCCTTAGGGACCATTGGGGACTATGGCTACACCTTC. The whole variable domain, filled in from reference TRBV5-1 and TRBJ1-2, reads KAGVTQTPRYLIKTRGQQVTLSCSPISGHRSVSWYQQTPGQGLQFLFEYFSETQRNKGNFPGRFSGRQFSNSRSEMNVSTLELGDSALYLCASSSLGTIGDYGYTFGSGTRLTVV.

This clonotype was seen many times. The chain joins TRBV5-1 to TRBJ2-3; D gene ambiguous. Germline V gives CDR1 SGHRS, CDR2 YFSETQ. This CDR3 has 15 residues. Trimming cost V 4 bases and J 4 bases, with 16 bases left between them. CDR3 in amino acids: CASSEDTTEADTQYF. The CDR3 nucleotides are TGCGCCAGCAGCGAAGATACGACCGAGGCAGATACGCAGTATTTT.

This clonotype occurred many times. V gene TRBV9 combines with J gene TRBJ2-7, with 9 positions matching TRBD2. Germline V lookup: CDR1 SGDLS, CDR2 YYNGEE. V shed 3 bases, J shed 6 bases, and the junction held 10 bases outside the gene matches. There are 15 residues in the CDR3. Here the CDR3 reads CASSASGTSNFEQYF. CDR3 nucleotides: TGTGCCAGCAGCGCATCCGGGACTAGCAACTTCGAGCAGTACTTC.

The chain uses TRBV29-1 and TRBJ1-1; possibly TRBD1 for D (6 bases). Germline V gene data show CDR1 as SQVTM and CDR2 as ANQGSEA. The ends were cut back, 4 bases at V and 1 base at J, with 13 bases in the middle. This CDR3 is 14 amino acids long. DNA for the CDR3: TGCAGCGTTGGCGGGGGGGCGCCGAACACTGAAGCTTTCTTT. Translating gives CSVGGGAPNTEAFF.

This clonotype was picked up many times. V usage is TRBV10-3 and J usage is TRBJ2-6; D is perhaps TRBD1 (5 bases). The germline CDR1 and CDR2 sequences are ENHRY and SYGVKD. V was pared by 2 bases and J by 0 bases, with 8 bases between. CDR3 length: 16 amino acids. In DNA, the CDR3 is TGTGCCATCAGTGAGCCCGGACACTCTGGGGCCAACGTCCTGACTTTC. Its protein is CAISEPGHSGANVLTF.

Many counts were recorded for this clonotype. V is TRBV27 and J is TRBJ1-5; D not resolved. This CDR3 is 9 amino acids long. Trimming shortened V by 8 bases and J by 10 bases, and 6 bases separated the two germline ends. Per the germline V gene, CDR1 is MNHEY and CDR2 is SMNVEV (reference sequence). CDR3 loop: CASGKPQHF. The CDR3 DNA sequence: TGTGCCAGCGGAAAACCCCAGCATTTT.